Below, one T cell receptor (beta chain) is given with its context. The junction had 4 bases not matched to a gene; V was cut back by 2 bases and J by 0 bases. The CDR3 is made up of 16 amino acids. CDR1 and CDR2 (germline): SGHVS, FNYEAQ. This entry is derived from a study of cytomegalovirus exposure and HLA in healthy donors. This table comes from immunoSEQ multiplex PCR, and its TCRdb copy is limited to in-frame clones, with some not included. The sample records approximately 130,000 clones, 70% to 90% being singletons. Sequenced material: PBMCs. The source of this sequence is a woman under 30 in good health and CMV-seronegative. This rearrangement joins TRBV7-6 to TRBJ2-1, with 7 bases identical to TRBD1. This CDR3 is CASSLSAGGSYNEQFF. The CDR3 nucleotides are TGTGCCAGCAGCTTATCGGCAGGGGGCTCCTACAATGAGCAGTTCTTC.